The 14 T cell receptor beta chains given below trace back to one sample, sequenced in a study of blood T cell repertoires in COVID-19. Generated by immunoSEQ multiplex PCR, the TCRdb table keeps only in-frame clones and is missing some. The sample consists of 200,000 to 250,000 clones, less than 85% of them appearing once. The sequenced sample was peripheral blood. The receptors were gathered from a woman aged 70-85 years with acute or convalescent COVID-19.

This sequence joins TRBV7-2 and TRBJ2-1; 9 bases are a match to TRBD2. The V gene end was trimmed by 5 bases and the J gene end by 5 bases; junction bases not matched to a gene: 10. The CDR3 loop spans 16 amino acids. Per germline, CDR1 SGHTA and CDR2 FQGNSA. The CDR3 protein is CASSPEPGLAHNEQFF. In DNA, the CDR3 is TGTGCCAGCAGCCCCGAGCCGGGACTAGCTCACAATGAGCAGTTCTTC.

CDR3 sequence: CASSTEGIRPVGELFF. The CDR3 coding sequence is TGTGCCAGCAGTACGGAGGGTATCCGACCCGTCGGGGAGCTGTTTTTT. This sequence joins TRBV6-2 or TRBV6-3 and TRBJ2-2, with D maybe TRBD2 (6 bases). The germline V and J ends were trimmed by 5 bases and 7 bases, with 20 bases remaining between them. The CDR3 extends over 16 amino acids. Germline CDR1 MNHEY, CDR2 SVGEGT.

V gene TRBV7-2 combines with J gene TRBJ1-4, with 7 bases lining up with TRBD1. The CDR3 extends over 13 amino acids. Germline loops: CDR1 SGHTA, CDR2 FQGNSA. Unmatched junction bases numbered 4, after V lost 5 bases and J lost 7 bases. The chain's CDR3 is CASSHRGVEKLFF. In nucleotides, the CDR3 is TGTGCCAGCAGCCACAGGGGAGTTGAAAAACTGTTTTTT.

The chain combines TRBV4-3 with TRBJ2-2; 8 nucleotides align to TRBD1. The germline gives CDR1 LGHNA, CDR2 YSLEER. This CDR3 spans 17 amino acids. V lost 1 base and J lost 4; bases outside the gene matches: 8. CDR3 amino acids: CASSQGRFRGLTGELFF. The CDR3 DNA follows: TGCGCCAGCAGCCAAGGACGGTTCAGGGGGCTCACCGGGGAGCTGTTTTTT.

This clone was observed a single time. The chain uses TRBV10-1 and TRBJ1-2, with 8 bases matching TRBD1. The CDR3 loop spans 15 amino acids. V lost 11 bases and J lost 0; bases outside the gene matches: 11. Germline CDR1 and CDR2: WNHNN and SYGVQD (reference sequence). CDR3 amino acids: CALGDRGRTNYGYTF. In DNA form, the CDR3 reads TGCGCCCTTGGCGACAGGGGCAGAACTAACTATGGCTACACCTTC.

The chain recombines TRBV7-8 with TRBJ1-1; tentatively, D is TRBD1 (5 bases). Germline V gene sequence: CDR1 SGHVS, CDR2 FQNEAQ. V was cut by 4 bases and J by 1 base, with 16 bases left in between. The length of the CDR3 is 16 residues. CDR3 amino acids: CASSSRQSMENTEAFF. The CDR3 DNA follows: TGTGCCAGCAGCTCACGACAGTCTATGGAGAACACTGAAGCTTTCTTT.

This sequence joins TRBV5-8 and TRBJ2-5; possibly TRBD2 for D (6 bases). The CDR3 loop spans 14 amino acids. Germline V gives CDR1 SGHTS, CDR2 YDEGEE. V lost 4 bases, J lost 1 base, and 11 bases lay in between. CDR3 in amino acids: CASSRWGVQETQYF. The CDR3 DNA is TGTGCCAGCAGCCGGTGGGGGGTCCAAGAGACCCAGTACTTC. Supplemented by reference TRBV5-8 and TRBJ2-5, the full variable domain reads EAGVTQSPTHLIKTRGQQATLRCSPISGHTSVYWYQQALGLGLQFLLWYDEGEERNRGNFPPRFSGRQFPNYSSELNVNALELEDSALYLCASSRWGVQETQYFGPGTRLLVL.

The chain is built from TRBV19 and TRBJ2-3, with 8 positions matching TRBD2. In germline, CDR1 is LNHDA, CDR2 SQIVND (reference sequence). This CDR3 spans 15 amino acids. J lost 9 bases, V lost 6 bases, and 14 bases had no gene match. In nucleotides, the CDR3 is TGTGCCAGTAGGATGGGTAGCGGGGCTGGGAGGACGCAGTATTTT. Translated, it gives CASRMGSGAGRTQYF.

The chain is built from TRBV29-1 and TRBJ1-1; the D gene is possibly TRBD1 (6 bases). Per the germline V gene, CDR1 is SQVTM and CDR2 is ANQGSEA. The CDR3 is 13 amino acids. The V end was cut by 5 bases, the J end by 0 bases, with 10 bases between. CDR3 loop: CSVQQGLNTEAFF. In nucleotides, the CDR3 is TGCAGCGTTCAACAGGGACTGAACACTGAAGCTTTCTTT.

The rearrangement uses TRBV27 and TRBJ1-6; 10 nucleotides line up with TRBD1. The J segment lost 7 bases and the V segment lost 5 bases, leaving 8 bases of the junction unmatched. Germline V gene lookup returns CDR1 MNHEY and CDR2 SMNVEV (reference sequence). The CDR3 length is 16 residues. This CDR3 is CASSPRDRGRNSPLHF. CDR3 in DNA: TGTGCCAGCAGTCCACGGGACAGGGGACGAAATTCACCCCTCCACTTT.

The chain couples TRBV5-1 to TRBJ2-1; D remains ambiguous. Germline V gene sequence: CDR1 SGHRS, CDR2 YFSETQ. V lost 3 bases, J lost 0 bases, and 10 bases lay in between. This CDR3 is 15 amino acids long. CDR3 sequence reads: CASSSNFLSYNEQFF. The CDR3 nucleotides are TGCGCCAGCAGCTCCAACTTCCTCTCCTACAATGAGCAGTTCTTC.

The chain recombines TRBV9 with TRBJ2-6, with 7 bases matching TRBD1. V lost 2 bases and J lost 0; bases outside the gene matches: 11. The V gene's germline CDR1 is SGDLS and CDR2 YYNGEE. This CDR3 is 19 amino acids long. CDR3 region: CASSVLSTGVGSGANVLTF. CDR3 nucleotides: TGTGCCAGCAGCGTTCTATCTACAGGGGTCGGCTCTGGGGCCAACGTCCTGACTTTC. Using reference TRBV9 and TRBJ2-6 for the parts outside the CDR3, the full variable domain is DSGVTQTPKHLITATGQRVTLRCSPRSGDLSVYWYQQSLDQGLQFLIQYYNGEERAKGNILERFSAQQFPDLHSELNLSSLELGDSALYFCASSVLSTGVGSGANVLTFGAGSRLTVL.

The V call is TRBV6-5, the J call TRBJ1-2, with 9 bases that match TRBD1. Germline-derived CDR1 and CDR2 are MNHEY and SVGAGI. CDR3 length equals 14 residues. J was trimmed by 4 bases and V by 6 bases; bases with no gene match: 6. The chain's CDR3 is CASRGTGWTYGYTF. CDR3 nucleotide sequence: TGTGCCAGCAGAGGGACAGGGTGGACCTATGGCTACACCTTC.

The V and J genes are TRBV7-9 and TRBJ1-2, with a weak D call TRBD1 (5 bases). V lost 6 bases, J lost 3 bases, and 14 bases lay in between. The V gene's germline CDR1 is SEHNR and CDR2 FQNEAQ (reference sequence). This CDR3 is 14 amino acids long. The CDR3 nucleotides read TGTGCCAGCAGACACGGACAATCCGACTATGGCTACACCTTC. Protein sequence: CASRHGQSDYGYTF.